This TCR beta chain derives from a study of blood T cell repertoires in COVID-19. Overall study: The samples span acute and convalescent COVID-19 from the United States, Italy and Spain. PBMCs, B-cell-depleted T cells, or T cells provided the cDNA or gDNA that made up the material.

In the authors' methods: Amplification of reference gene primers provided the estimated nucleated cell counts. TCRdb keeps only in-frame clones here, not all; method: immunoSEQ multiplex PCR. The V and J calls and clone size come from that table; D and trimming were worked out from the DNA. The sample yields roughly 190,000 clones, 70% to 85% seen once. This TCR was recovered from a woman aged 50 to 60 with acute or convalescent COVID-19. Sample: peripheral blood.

CDR3 coding DNA: TGCGCCAGCAGCCAAGTAGCGACCTTCGCGAACACCGGGGAGCTGTTTTTT. Translating gives CASSQVATFANTGELFF. The rearrangement links TRBV4-1 to TRBJ2-2, with D perhaps matching TRBD2 (5 bases). V was cut by 1 base and J by 0 bases, with 12 bases left in between. This CDR3 comprises 17 residues. Germline V gives CDR1 MGHRA, CDR2 YSYEKL.